This TCR beta chain was sequenced in a study of shared clonotypes between healthy human individuals. Generated by immunoSEQ multiplex PCR, the TCRdb table keeps only in-frame clones and is missing some. This sample carries 2.3 million or so clones, 85% to 95% of them seen once, and the ten largest clones take under 0.45%. Between the trimmed V and J ends, which lost 4 bases and 6 bases, there was a span of 18 bases. Germline values: CDR1 SGDLS, CDR2 YYNGEE. This CDR3 is 15 amino acids long. The source of this sequence is a man younger than 35 in good health. Some clones in this sample may be carry-over from other donors' samples. The chain combines TRBV9 with TRBJ2-3; TRBD2 is a possible D gene (5 bases). Material: naive CD4+ T cells from PBMCs. The subset denotes: CD45RA+ positively selected. This CDR3 is CASSPRGLAPDTQYF. CDR3 sequence (DNA): TGTGCCAGCAGCCCCCGCGGGCTAGCTCCCGATACGCAGTATTTT.